Listed below are T cell receptor beta chains from one sample, sequenced in a study of shared clonotypes between healthy human individuals. Assay: immunoSEQ multiplex PCR; the TCRdb copy retains only in-frame clones and omits some. The data hold about 2.4 million clones, with 93% observed a single time. The material sequenced was naive CD4+ T cells from PBMCs. The receptors here all came from a man aged 18 to 30 in good health. Some clones in this sample may be carry-over from other donors' samples. Both conserved end residues are trimmed from each CDR3.

j_gene | v_gene | CDR3aa
TRBJ2-5 | TRBV13 | ASSLVGWRKQETQY
TRBJ2-7 | TRBV4-3 | ASSQTSGNLKYEQY
TRBJ2-2 | TRBV2 | ASSESGRVTGELF
TRBJ1-5 | TRBV4-1 | ASSQVRGNQPQH
TRBJ2-3 | TRBV10-2 | ASIGREGYTDTQY
TRBJ2-7 | TRBV13 | ASSRPPTGVLEQY
TRBJ2-7 | TRBV7-9 | ASSLVVAAGEPHEQY
TRBJ2-1 | TRBV9 | ASSGGTSGSIEQF
TRBJ2-7 | TRBV7-9 | ASSFYKPSLRDRRYEQY
TRBJ1-3 | TRBV9 | ASSVGQGSGNTIY
TRBJ2-7 | TRBV7-8 | ASSLRLAGLAYEQY
TRBJ1-5 | TRBV27 | ASSQYSSNQPQH
TRBJ2-7 | TRBV23-1 | ASSRMPSGSRYEQY
TRBJ1-2 | TRBV20-1 | SAEGTDGYT
TRBJ2-7 | TRBV6-6 | ASSYAGTYEQY
TRBJ2-3 | TRBV7-3 | ASSLTGTDTQY
TRBJ1-1 | TRBV28 | ASSLLWDSGPDAEAF
TRBJ2-3 | TRBV9 | ASSGPTSTSTDTQY